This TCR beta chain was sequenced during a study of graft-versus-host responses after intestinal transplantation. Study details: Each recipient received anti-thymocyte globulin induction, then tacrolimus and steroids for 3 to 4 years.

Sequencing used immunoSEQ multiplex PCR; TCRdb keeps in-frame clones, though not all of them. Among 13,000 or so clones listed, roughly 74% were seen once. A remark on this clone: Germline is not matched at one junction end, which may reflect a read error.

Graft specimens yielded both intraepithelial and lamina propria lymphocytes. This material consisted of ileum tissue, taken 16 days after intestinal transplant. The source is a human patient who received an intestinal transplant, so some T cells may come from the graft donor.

This CDR3 is CASSLVPQGPGHF. The CDR3 DNA follows: TGCGCCAGCAGCTTGGTCCCTCAGGGGCCAGGCCACTTC. V is TRBV5-1 and J is TRBJ2-5; perhaps TRBD1 as D (6 bases). The CDR3 has 13 amino acids. Germline-derived CDR1 and CDR2 are SGHRS and YFSETQ.